The next 9 T cell receptor beta chains were all read from a single sample in a study of blood T cell repertoires in COVID-19 (dated by TCRdb to the early 2020s). Receptor libraries were prepared by the immunoSEQ multiplex PCR assay. TCRdb's version of the immuneACCESS table is confined to in-frame rearrangements and falls short of the full clone set. An unresolved V gene accounts for under half of the shortfall where checked; the remainder is of unknown origin. The table for this sample lists about 180,000 clones; over 70% of them were counted only once. The leading ten clones occupy about 5% of the sample. The sample consisted of PBMCs or T cells enriched from blood (not recorded which). These receptors were collected from a woman aged 35 to 49 with acute COVID-19.

The chain recombines TRBV19 with TRBJ1-2, with 9 nucleotides matching TRBD1. The trim removed 6 bases at V and 4 bases at J, leaving 3 bases unmatched. The CDR3 has 13 amino acids. Germline CDR1 is LNHDA and CDR2 is SQIVND (reference sequence). CDR3 residues: CASRRDRAYGYTF. The CDR3 bases are TGTGCCAGTAGACGGGACAGGGCCTATGGCTACACCTTC.

This sequence joins TRBV6-1 and TRBJ1-5, with D perhaps matching TRBD1 (5 bases). V lost 2 bases and J 0 bases, leaving 20 bases between the germline ends. Germline V lookup: CDR1 MNHNS, CDR2 SASEGT. This CDR3 contains 19 residues. CDR3 in amino acids: CASSELRIWGRNSNQPQHF. In DNA, the CDR3 is TGTGCCAGCAGTGAACTTAGGATATGGGGCAGGAATAGCAATCAGCCCCAGCATTTT.

The table lists this clone with a few counts. The V call is TRBV5-1, the J call TRBJ1-2; possible D gene TRBD1, 6 bases. Germline values: CDR1 SGHRS, CDR2 YFSETQ. The CDR3 extends over 15 amino acids. V was shortened by 0 bases and J by 2 bases, with 11 bases between the two germline ends. The CDR3 sequence is CASSLEGHPNYGYTF. The CDR3 nucleotides are TGCGCCAGCAGCTTGGAGGGACACCCAAACTATGGCTACACCTTC.

The chain couples TRBV28 to TRBJ1-2; 7 nucleotides agree with TRBD1. The CDR3 is 15 amino acids. Looked up from germline, CDR1 is MDHEN and CDR2 is SYDVKM. V shed 6 bases and J 2 bases; nucleotides not matched to a gene: 9. The CDR3 DNA follows: TGTGCCAGCAGCCTCCACTCACAGGGGAACTATGGCTACACCTTC. It encodes CASSLHSQGNYGYTF.

This clone was picked up a small number of times. The chain links TRBV4-2 to TRBJ1-1; TRBD1 agrees at 7 bases. V shed 4 bases, J shed 4 bases, and the junction held 9 bases outside the gene matches. This CDR3 spans 15 amino acids. CDR1 and CDR2 from the germline V gene are LGHNA and YNFKEQ. This CDR3 is CASSRQTGLGTEAFF. The CDR3 DNA reads as TGTGCCAGCAGCCGACAGACAGGGTTGGGCACTGAAGCTTTCTTT.

The chain joins TRBV7-9 to TRBJ2-5; TRBD2 matches 11 bases. Per the germline V gene, CDR1 is SEHNR and CDR2 is FQNEAQ (reference sequence). The length of the CDR3 is 15 residues. The trim removed 5 bases at V and 1 base at J, leaving 3 bases unmatched. In nucleotides, the CDR3 is TGTGCCAGCAGCCCGGGACTAGCGGTCCAAGAGACCCAGTACTTC. The encoded protein is CASSPGLAVQETQYF.

The chain is built from TRBV19 and TRBJ1-2; 7 bases align to TRBD1. After removal of 8 bases from V and 4 bases from J, the junction contained 7 bases not matched to a gene. The CDR3 consists of 13 residues. Germline CDR1 and CDR2: LNHDA and SQIVND (reference sequence). CDR3 bases: TGTGCCAGTGCGACAGGGATCGGCTATGGCTACACCTTC. It encodes CASATGIGYGYTF.

The chain carries TRBV5-1 and TRBJ2-1; D gene unclear. CDR1 SGHRS and CDR2 YFSETQ come from the germline V gene. CDR3 size: 17 residues. Trimming shortened V by 2 bases and J by 0 bases, and 15 bases separated the two germline ends. The CDR3 here is CASSLTLPGSSYNEQFF. The CDR3 DNA sequence: TGCGCCAGCAGCTTAACACTACCCGGAAGCTCCTACAATGAGCAGTTCTTC.

The genes are TRBV11-1 and TRBJ2-3, with TRBD2 as a possible D gene (6 bases). The CDR3 runs 13 residues. In germline, CDR1 is SGHAT, CDR2 FQDESV (reference sequence). The V gene lost 5 bases and the J gene lost 4 bases, with 10 bases spanning the gap. In nucleotides, the CDR3 is TGTGCCAGCAGCGGGACTGTGGCAGATACGCAGTATTTT. It yields the protein CASSGTVADTQYF.